The TCR beta chain described here comes from a study of OX40 agonist ivuxolimab in advanced cancers. Repertoires were generated with immunoSEQ multiplex PCR, while TCRdb's copy carries only in-frame clones and drops some. There are around 94,000 clones in the sample; about 92% occur only once, and 3% to 4% lies in the top ten. This clonotype was sampled from an adult with an advanced solid tumor such as melanoma, head and neck, liver or kidney cancer. This material consisted of CD4+ or CD8+ T cells sorted from blood, taken in a trial of the OX40 agonist ivuxolimab.

Here the CDR3 reads CAWSQTGPNQPQHF. The CDR3 DNA reads TGTGCCTGGTCACAGACAGGGCCTAATCAGCCCCAGCATTTT. The gene calls are TRBV30 and TRBJ1-5, with 7 bases lining up with TRBD1. Germline V lookup: CDR1 GTSNPN, CDR2 SVGIG (reference sequence). V dropped 5 bases and J dropped 4; count of bases not matched to a gene: 8. The CDR3 length is 14 residues.